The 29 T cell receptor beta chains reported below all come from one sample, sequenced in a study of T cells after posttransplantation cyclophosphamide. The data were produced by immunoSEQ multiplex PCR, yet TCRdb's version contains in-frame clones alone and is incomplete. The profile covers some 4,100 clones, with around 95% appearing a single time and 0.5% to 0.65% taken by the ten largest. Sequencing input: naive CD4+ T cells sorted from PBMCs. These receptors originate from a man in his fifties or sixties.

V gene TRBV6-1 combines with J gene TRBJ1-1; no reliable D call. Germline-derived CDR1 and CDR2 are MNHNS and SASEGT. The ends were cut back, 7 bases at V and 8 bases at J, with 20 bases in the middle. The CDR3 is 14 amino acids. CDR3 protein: CASTLSRSPGEAFF. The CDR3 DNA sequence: TGTGCCAGCACCCTATCCCGCAGTCCCGGGGAAGCTTTCTTT.

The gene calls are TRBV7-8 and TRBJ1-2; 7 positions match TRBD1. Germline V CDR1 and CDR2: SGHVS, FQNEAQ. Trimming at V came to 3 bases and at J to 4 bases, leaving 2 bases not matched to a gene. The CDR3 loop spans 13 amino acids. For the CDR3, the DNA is TGTGCCAGCAGCTTCGGGACAGCCTATGGCTACACCTTC. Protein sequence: CASSFGTAYGYTF.

CDR3 bases: TGTGCCACCGGGGGCTCTGGAAACACCATATATTTT. Translation gives CATGGSGNTIYF. This sequence joins TRBV6-1 and TRBJ1-3; TRBD1 is a possible D gene (5 bases). CDR3 length: 12 residues. Germline CDR1 MNHNS, CDR2 SASEGT. The V gene lost 10 bases and the J gene lost 0 bases, with 7 bases spanning the gap.

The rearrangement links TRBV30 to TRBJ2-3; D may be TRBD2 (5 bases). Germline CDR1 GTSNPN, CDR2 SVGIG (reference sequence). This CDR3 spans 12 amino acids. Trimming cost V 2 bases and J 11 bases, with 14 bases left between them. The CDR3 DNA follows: TGTGCCTGGAGTAGATCCTATGAGGGGCAGTATTTT. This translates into CAWSRSYEGQYF.

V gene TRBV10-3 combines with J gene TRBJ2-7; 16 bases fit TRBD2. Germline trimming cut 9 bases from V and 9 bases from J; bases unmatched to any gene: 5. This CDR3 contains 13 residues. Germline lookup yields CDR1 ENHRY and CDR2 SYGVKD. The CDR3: CAMGLAGGPGQYF. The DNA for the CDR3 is TGTGCCATGGGACTAGCGGGGGGGCCTGGGCAGTACTTC.

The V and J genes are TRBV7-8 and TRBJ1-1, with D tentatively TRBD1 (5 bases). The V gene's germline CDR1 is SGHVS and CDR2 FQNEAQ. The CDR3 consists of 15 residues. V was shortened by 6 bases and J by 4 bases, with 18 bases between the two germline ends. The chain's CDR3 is CASRPNQGRATEAFF. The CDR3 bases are TGTGCCAGCAGGCCCAATCAGGGTAGAGCCACTGAAGCTTTCTTT.

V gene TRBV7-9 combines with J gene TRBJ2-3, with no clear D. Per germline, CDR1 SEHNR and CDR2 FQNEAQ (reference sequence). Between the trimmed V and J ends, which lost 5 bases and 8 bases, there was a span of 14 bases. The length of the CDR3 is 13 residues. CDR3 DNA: TGTGCCAGCAGCCTAACTGGCCCGGGTACGCAGTATTTT. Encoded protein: CASSLTGPGTQYF. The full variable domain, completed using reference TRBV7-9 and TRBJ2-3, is DTGVSQNPRHKITKRGQNVTFRCDPISEHNRLYWYRQTLGQGPEFLTYFQNEAQLEKSRLLSDRFSAERPKGSFSTLEIQRTEQGDSAMYLCASSLTGPGTQYFGPGTRLTVL.

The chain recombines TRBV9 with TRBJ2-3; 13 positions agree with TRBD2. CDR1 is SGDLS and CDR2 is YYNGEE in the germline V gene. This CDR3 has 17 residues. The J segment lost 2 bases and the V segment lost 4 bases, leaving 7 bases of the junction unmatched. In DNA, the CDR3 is TGTGCCAGCAGCCTAACTACTAGCGGGAGGGCCACAGATACGCAGTATTTT. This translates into CASSLTTSGRATDTQYF. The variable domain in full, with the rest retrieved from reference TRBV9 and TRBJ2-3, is DSGVTQTPKHLITATGQRVTLRCSPRSGDLSVYWYQQSLDQGLQFLIQYYNGEERAKGNILERFSAQQFPDLHSELNLSSLELGDSALYFCASSLTTSGRATDTQYFGPGTRLTVL.

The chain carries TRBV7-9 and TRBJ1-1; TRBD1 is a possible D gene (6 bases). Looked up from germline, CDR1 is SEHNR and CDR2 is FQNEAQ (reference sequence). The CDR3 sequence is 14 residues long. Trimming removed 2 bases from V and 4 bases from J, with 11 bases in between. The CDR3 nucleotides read TGTGCCAGCAGCTTAACAGGGAGAGGCACTGAAGCTTTCTTT. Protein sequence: CASSLTGRGTEAFF. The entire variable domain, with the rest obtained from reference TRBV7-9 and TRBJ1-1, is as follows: DTGVSQNPRHKITKRGQNVTFRCDPISEHNRLYWYRQTLGQGPEFLTYFQNEAQLEKSRLLSDRFSAERPKGSFSTLEIQRTEQGDSAMYLCASSLTGRGTEAFFGQGTRLTVV.

The CDR3 reads CASSHYRGDYEQYF. The DNA of the CDR3 is TGTGCCAGCAGCCATTACAGGGGAGACTACGAGCAGTACTTC. The V call is TRBV5-5, the J call TRBJ2-7; 7 bases are shared with TRBD1. The CDR3 is 14 residues long. The germline V gene encodes CDR1 SGHKS and CDR2 YYEKEE (reference sequence). With 4 bases clipped from V and 3 bases from J, the junction kept 7 bases outside the gene matches.

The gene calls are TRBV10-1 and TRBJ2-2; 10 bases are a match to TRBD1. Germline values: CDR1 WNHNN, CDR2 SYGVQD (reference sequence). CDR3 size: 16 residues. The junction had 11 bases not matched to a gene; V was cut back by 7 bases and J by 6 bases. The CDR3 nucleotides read TGCGCCAGCACCAGACCTCGGGACAGGGGATCCGGGGAGCTGTTTTTT. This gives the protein CASTRPRDRGSGELFF.

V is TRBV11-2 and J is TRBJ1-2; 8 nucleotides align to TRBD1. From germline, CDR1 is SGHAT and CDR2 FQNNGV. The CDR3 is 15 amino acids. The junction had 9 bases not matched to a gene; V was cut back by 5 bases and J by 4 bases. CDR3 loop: CASSASTGEAYGYTF. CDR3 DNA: TGTGCCAGCAGCGCCTCGACAGGGGAGGCCTATGGCTACACCTTC. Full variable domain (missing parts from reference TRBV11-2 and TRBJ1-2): EAGVAQSPRYKIIEKRQSVAFWCNPISGHATLYWYQQILGQGPKLLIQFQNNGVVDDSQLPKDRFSAERLKGVDSTLKIQPAKLEDSAVYLCASSASTGEAYGYTFGSGTRLTVV.

The CDR3 DNA reads as TGTGCCAGCAGCTGGGGGACAGTTAGCAATCAGCCCCAGCATTTT. Amino acid sequence: CASSWGTVSNQPQHF. The V gene is TRBV5-5, the J gene TRBJ1-5; 7 bases fit TRBD1. The CDR3 has 15 residues. The V segment lost 3 bases and the J segment 0 bases; nucleotides outside the gene matches: 3. CDR1 is SGHKS, CDR2 YYEKEE, per germline (reference sequence).

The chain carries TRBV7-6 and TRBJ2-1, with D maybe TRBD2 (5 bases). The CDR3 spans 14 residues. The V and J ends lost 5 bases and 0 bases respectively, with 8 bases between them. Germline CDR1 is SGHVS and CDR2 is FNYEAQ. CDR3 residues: CASSSGSSYNEQFF. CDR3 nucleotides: TGTGCCAGCAGCAGCGGTAGCTCCTACAATGAGCAGTTCTTC.

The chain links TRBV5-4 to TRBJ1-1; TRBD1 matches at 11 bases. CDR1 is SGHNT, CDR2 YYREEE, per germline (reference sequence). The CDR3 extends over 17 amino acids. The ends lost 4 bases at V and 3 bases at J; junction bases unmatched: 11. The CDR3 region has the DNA TGTGCCAGCAGCCGAGGACAGGGGGCCGTTAGGTACACTGAAGCTTTCTTT. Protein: CASSRGQGAVRYTEAFF. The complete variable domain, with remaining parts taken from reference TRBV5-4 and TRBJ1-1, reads ETGVTQSPTHLIKTRGQQVTLRCSSQSGHNTVSWYQQALGQGPQFIFQYYREEENGRGNFPPRFSGLQFPNYSSELNVNALELDDSALYLCASSRGQGAVRYTEAFFGQGTRLTVV.

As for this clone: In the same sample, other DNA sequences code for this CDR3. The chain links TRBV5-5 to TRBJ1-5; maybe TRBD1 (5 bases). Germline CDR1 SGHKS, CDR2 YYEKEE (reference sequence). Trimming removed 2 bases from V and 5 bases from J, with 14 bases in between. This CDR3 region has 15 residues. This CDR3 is CASSFNPGRDQPQHF. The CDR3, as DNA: TGTGCCAGCAGCTTTAATCCAGGGCGCGATCAGCCCCAGCATTTT.

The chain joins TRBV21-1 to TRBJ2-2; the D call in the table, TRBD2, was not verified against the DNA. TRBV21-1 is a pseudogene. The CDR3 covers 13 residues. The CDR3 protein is CASSTWNTGELFF. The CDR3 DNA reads TGTGCCAGCAGCACTTGGAACACCGGGGAGCTGTTTTTT.

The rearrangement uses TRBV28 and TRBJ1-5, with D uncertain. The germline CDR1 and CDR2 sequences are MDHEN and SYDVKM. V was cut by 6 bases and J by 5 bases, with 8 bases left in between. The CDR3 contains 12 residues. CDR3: CASRKRDQPQHF. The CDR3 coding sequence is TGTGCCAGCAGGAAGAGAGATCAGCCCCAGCATTTT.

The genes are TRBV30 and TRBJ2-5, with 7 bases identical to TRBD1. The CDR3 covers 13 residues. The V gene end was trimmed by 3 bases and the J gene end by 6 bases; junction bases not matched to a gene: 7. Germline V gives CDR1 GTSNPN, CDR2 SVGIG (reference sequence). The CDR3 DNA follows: TGTGCCTGGAGAGAACAGGGGAGACAGACCCAGTACTTC. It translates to CAWREQGRQTQYF.

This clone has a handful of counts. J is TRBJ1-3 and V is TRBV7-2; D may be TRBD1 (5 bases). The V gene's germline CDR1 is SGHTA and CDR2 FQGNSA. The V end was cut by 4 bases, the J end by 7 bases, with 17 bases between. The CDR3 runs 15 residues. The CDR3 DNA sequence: TGTGCCAGCAGCTCCCCGACCCTAAAGGGGAACACCATATATTTT. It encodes CASSSPTLKGNTIYF. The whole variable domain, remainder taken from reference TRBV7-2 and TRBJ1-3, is GAGVSQSPSNKVTEKGKDVELRCDPISGHTALYWYRQSLGQGLEFLIYFQGNSAPDKSGLPSDRFSAERTGGSVSTLTIQRTQQEDSAVYLCASSSPTLKGNTIYFGEGSWLTVV.

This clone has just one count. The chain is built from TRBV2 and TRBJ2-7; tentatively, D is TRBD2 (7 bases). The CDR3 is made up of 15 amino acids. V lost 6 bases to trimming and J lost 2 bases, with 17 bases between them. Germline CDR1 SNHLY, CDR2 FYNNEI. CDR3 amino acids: CASSRSRGAPYEQYF. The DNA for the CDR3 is TGTGCCAGCAGCCGAAGTCGGGGGGCACCCTACGAGCAGTACTTC.

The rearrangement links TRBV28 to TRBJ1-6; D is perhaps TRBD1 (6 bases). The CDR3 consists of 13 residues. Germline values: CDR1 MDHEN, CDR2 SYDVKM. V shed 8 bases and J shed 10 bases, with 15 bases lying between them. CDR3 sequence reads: CASGGGSGSPLHF. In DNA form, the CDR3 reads TGTGCCAGCGGGGGGGGCTCGGGGTCACCCCTCCACTTT.

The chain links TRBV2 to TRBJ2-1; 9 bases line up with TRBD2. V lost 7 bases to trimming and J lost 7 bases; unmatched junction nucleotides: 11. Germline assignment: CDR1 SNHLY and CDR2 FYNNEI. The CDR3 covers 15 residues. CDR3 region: CASKFGGGVRNEQFF. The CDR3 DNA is TGTGCCAGCAAGTTTGGCGGGGGGGTTCGTAATGAGCAGTTCTTC.

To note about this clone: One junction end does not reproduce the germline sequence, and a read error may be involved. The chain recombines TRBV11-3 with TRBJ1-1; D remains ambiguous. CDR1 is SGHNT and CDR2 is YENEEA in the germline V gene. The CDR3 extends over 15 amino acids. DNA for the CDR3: TGTGCCAGCAGCCCCGGCGGGAGAGGGAACACTGAAGGTTTCTTT. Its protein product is CASSPGGRGNTEGFF.

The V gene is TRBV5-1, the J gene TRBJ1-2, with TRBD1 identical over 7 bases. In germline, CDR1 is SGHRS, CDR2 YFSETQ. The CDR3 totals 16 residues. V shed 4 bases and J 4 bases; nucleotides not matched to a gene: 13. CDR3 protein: CASSLNPGTEAYGYTF. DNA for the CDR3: TGCGCCAGCAGCCTCAACCCCGGGACAGAAGCCTATGGCTACACCTTC.

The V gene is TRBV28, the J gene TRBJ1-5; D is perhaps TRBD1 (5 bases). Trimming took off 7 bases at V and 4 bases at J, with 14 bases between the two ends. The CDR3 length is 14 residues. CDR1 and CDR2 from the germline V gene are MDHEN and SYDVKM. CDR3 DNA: TGTGCCAGCATCCTAGACAGCGCTAATCAGCCCCAGCATTTT. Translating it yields CASILDSANQPQHF.

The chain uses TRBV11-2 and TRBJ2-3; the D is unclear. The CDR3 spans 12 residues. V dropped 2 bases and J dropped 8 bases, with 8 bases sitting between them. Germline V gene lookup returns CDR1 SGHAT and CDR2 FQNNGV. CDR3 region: CASSLSVPTQYF. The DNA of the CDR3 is TGTGCCAGCAGCTTATCCGTCCCTACGCAGTATTTT.

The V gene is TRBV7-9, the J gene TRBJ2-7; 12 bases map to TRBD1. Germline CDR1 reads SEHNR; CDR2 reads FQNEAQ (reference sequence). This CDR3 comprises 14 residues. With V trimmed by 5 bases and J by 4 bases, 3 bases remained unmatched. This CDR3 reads CASSLGQGAYEQYF. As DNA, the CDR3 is TGTGCCAGCAGCCTGGGACAGGGGGCTTACGAGCAGTACTTC. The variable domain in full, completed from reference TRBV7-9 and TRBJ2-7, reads DTGVSQNPRHKITKRGQNVTFRCDPISEHNRLYWYRQTLGQGPEFLTYFQNEAQLEKSRLLSDRFSAERPKGSFSTLEIQRTEQGDSAMYLCASSLGQGAYEQYFGPGTRLTVT.

CDR3 residues: CASSYISAGRETQYF. The CDR3 bases are TGTGCCAGCAGTTATATCTCGGCGGGGAGGGAGACCCAGTACTTC. The chain links TRBV6-5 to TRBJ2-5; D possibly corresponds to TRBD2 (6 bases). This CDR3 is built from 15 residues. Germline CDR1 reads MNHEY; CDR2 reads SVGAGI. The V and J ends lost 3 bases and 5 bases respectively, with 16 bases between them.